This T cell receptor beta chain is from a study of control samples from healthy donors and cancer patients. The CDR3 sequence is 14 residues long. Losses at the gene ends were 5 bases for V and 4 bases for J; bases not matched to a gene: 4. The germline V gene has CDR1 MNHEY and CDR2 SVGAGI. The method was immunoSEQ multiplex PCR; TCRdb's version includes in-frame clones alone and lacks a portion of them. Among around 63,000 clones listed, around 87% were seen once. The sequencing sample was made of PBMCs. The chain joins TRBV6-5 to TRBJ1-2; 10 nucleotides match TRBD1. The source is a woman in her forties or fifties with head and neck cancer. DNA of the CDR3: TGTGCCAGCAGTCGACAGGGGGCAACCTATGGCTACACCTTC. Translating it yields CASSRQGATYGYTF.